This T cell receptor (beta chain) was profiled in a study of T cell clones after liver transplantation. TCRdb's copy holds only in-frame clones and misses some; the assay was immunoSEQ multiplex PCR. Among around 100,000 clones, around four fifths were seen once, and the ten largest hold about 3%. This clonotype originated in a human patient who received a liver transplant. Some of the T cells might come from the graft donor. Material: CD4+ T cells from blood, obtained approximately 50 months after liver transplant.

CDR3 sequence (DNA): TGTGCCAGCGGGGGACTGACCCTGGGGCAGCCCCAGCATTTT. This sequence encodes CASGGLTLGQPQHF. V and J are TRBV2 and TRBJ1-5, with a weak D call TRBD1 (5 bases). With 8 bases removed from V and 7 bases from J, the gap between germline ends came to 18 bases. Looked up from germline, CDR1 is SNHLY and CDR2 is FYNNEI. CDR3 length equals 14 residues. The entire variable domain, with the rest obtained from reference TRBV2 and TRBJ1-5, is as follows: EPEVTQTPSHQVTQMGQEVILRCVPISNHLYFYWYRQILGQKVEFLVSFYNNEISEKSEIFDDQFSVERPDGSNFTLKIRSTKLEDSAMYFCASGGLTLGQPQHFGDGTRLSIL.